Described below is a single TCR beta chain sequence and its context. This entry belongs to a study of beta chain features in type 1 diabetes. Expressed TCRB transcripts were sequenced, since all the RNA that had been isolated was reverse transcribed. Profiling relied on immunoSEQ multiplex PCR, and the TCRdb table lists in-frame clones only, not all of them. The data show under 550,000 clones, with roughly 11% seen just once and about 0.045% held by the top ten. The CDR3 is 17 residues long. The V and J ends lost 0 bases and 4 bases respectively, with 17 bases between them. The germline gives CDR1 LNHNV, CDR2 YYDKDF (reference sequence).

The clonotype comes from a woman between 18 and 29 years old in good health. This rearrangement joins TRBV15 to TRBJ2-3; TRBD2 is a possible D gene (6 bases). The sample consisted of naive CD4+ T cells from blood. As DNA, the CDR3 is TGTGCCACCAGCAGAGATCAGGGCGGGGCCTCGGCAGATACGCAGTATTTT. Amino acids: CATSRDQGGASADTQYF.